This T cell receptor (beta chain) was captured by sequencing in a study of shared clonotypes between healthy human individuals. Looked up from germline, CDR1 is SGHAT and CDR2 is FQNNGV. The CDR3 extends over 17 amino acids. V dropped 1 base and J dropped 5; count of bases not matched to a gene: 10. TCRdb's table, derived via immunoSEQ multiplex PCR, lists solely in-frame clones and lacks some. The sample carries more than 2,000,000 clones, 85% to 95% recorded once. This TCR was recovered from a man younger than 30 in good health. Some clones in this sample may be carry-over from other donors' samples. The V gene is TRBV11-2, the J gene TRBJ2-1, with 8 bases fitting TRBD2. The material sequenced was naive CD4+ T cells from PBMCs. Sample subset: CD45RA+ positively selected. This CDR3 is CASSLAHREGRDNEQFF. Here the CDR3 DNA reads TGTGCCAGCAGCTTAGCACACCGGGAGGGTCGAGACAATGAGCAGTTCTTC.